A selection of T cell receptor beta chains follows, all from one sample in a study of T-cell reconstitution after alpha-beta-depleted transplantation in children. TCRdb re-called the PCR reads with MiXCR, one entry per CDR3 protein. The sample includes around 200,000 distinct CDR3 sequences, less than 8% of them seen just once. The sequencing used PBMCs from the stem cell graft donor, collected from the stem cell graft. Receptors originate from a human donor who donated a stem cell graft to a child with Wiskott-Aldrich syndrome. The CDR3 runs from the conserved cysteine through the conserved F or W. The D gene is left open where the match is weak. Where a row states a size, it is once, few, many or the class of an expanded clone; other rows omit it.

CAWSVEGQGGSGANVLTF | TGTGCCTGGAGTGTAGAAGGGCAGGGAGGTTCTGGGGCCAACGTCCTGACTTTC | TRBJ2-6 | . | TRBV30 | .
CASSEGQGDSNQPQHF | TGTGCCAGCAGCGAAGGACAGGGAGATAGCAATCAGCCCCAGCATTTT | TRBJ1-5 | many | TRBV7-9 | TRBD1
CASSPTSGRAITGELFF | TGTGCCAGCAGCCCGACTAGCGGGAGGGCCATCACCGGGGAGCTGTTTTTT | TRBJ2-2 | few | TRBV7-2 | TRBD2
CASSLWKGSTGELFF | TGTGCCAGCAGCCTGTGGAAAGGGAGCACCGGGGAGCTGTTTTTT | TRBJ2-2 | many | TRBV5-5 | .
CATSDLQGNYGYTF | TGTGCCACCAGTGACCTACAGGGCAACTATGGCTACACCTTC | TRBJ1-2 | many | TRBV24-1 | .
CASSQEDRGEQFF | TGTGCCAGCAGCCAAGAAGATCGGGGTGAGCAGTTCTTC | TRBJ2-1 | few | TRBV4-2 | .
CSVRPAGGSYEQYF | TGCAGCGTTAGACCAGCGGGAGGGTCCTACGAGCAGTACTTC | TRBJ2-7 | many | TRBV29-1 | TRBD2
CATSRGQGLYEQYF | TGTGCCACCAGCAGGGGACAGGGCCTATACGAGCAGTACTTC | TRBJ2-7 | many | TRBV15 | TRBD1
CASAGVAKNIQYF | TGTGCCAGCGCCGGCGTAGCCAAAAACATTCAGTACTTC | TRBJ2-4 | many | TRBV6-2/TRBV6-3 | .
CASSLTIGRDYGYTF | TGTGCCAGCAGCCTAACCATTGGACGGGACTATGGCTACACCTTC | TRBJ1-2 | many | TRBV28 | .
CASSLSGTPNTEAFF | TGTGCCAGCAGTTTATCAGGCACTCCGAACACTGAAGCTTTCTTT | TRBJ1-1 | many | TRBV27 | .
CASSLVGTSGRFTYNEQFF | TGTGCCAGCAGCTTAGTCGGGACTAGCGGGAGATTTACCTACAATGAGCAGTTCTTC | TRBJ2-1 | . | TRBV11-2 | TRBD2
CASSLVGEGYTF | TGCGCCAGCAGCTTGGTAGGGGAAGGCTACACCTTC | TRBJ1-2 | many | TRBV5-1 | .
CASSAWGSSYNEQFF | TGTGCCAGCAGCGCGTGGGGGAGCTCCTACAATGAGCAGTTCTTC | TRBJ2-1 | many | TRBV5-6 | .
CASSLRTGRDEQYF | TGTGCCAGCAGCCTCCGGACAGGGAGGGACGAGCAGTACTTC | TRBJ2-7 | many | TRBV3-1 | .
CASSYSGIGDTEAFF | TGTGCCAGCAGTTACTCGGGGATTGGGGACACTGAAGCTTTCTTT | TRBJ1-1 | many | TRBV6-5 | .
CASRVSGLAGGMETQYF | TGTGCCAGCCGAGTTTCGGGACTAGCGGGAGGGATGGAGACCCAGTACTTC | TRBJ2-5 | . | TRBV2 | TRBD2
CASSLAVSQPQHF | TGTGCCAGCAGTCTCGCTGTGAGTCAGCCCCAGCATTTT | TRBJ1-5 | many | TRBV27 | .
CASSLGGQGTNNEQFF | TGCGCCAGCAGCTTGGGGGGACAGGGTACGAATAATGAGCAGTTCTTC | TRBJ2-1 | many | TRBV5-1 | TRBD1
CASSYSSVANTEAFF | TGTGCCAGCAGTTACTCCTCTGTGGCGAACACTGAAGCTTTCTTT | TRBJ1-1 | many | TRBV6-5 | .
CSVEGRGLGYGYTF | TGCAGCGTTGAAGGGAGGGGGCTGGGCTATGGCTACACCTTC | TRBJ1-2 | many | TRBV29-1 | TRBD1
CASSFPDRFIGEKLFF | TGTGCCAGCAGTTTTCCGGACAGGTTTATCGGGGAAAAACTGTTTTTT | TRBJ1-4 | many | TRBV28 | TRBD1
CASSYSQNTEAFF | TGTGCCAGCAGTTACTCCCAGAACACTGAAGCTTTCTTT | TRBJ1-1 | many | TRBV6-5 | .
CASSSYPIAGEAYNEQFF | TGTGCCAGCAGCAGTTATCCAATAGCGGGGGAGGCCTACAATGAGCAGTTCTTC | TRBJ2-1 | many | TRBV12-3/TRBV12-4 | TRBD2
CASSRGEMTGGLNTEAFF | TGCGCCAGCAGCCGGGGGGAAATGACAGGGGGCCTGAACACTGAAGCTTTCTTT | TRBJ1-1 | many | TRBV5-1 | TRBD1
CASSLYLGDPWNNEQFF | TGTGCCAGCAGTTTATACCTGGGAGATCCCTGGAACAATGAGCAGTTCTTC | TRBJ2-1 | many | TRBV27 | .
CASSSGGGGVSYEQYF | TGTGCCAGCAGCTCCGGCGGGGGGGGCGTGTCCTACGAGCAGTACTTC | TRBJ2-7 | . | TRBV7-2 | TRBD2
CASSPHQAITDTQYF | TGTGCCAGCAGCCCCCACCAGGCGATCACAGATACGCAGTATTTT | TRBJ2-3 | many | TRBV25-1 | .
CASSRGGQADTQYF | TGTGCCAGCAGCCGAGGTGGACAGGCGGATACGCAGTATTTT | TRBJ2-3 | few | TRBV7-6 | TRBD1
CSVFGSGGSTEAFF | TGCAGCGTCTTTGGGTCCGGGGGGTCCACTGAAGCTTTCTTT | TRBJ1-1 | many | TRBV29-1 | .
CASSLEPTGSYNEQFF | TGCGCCAGCAGCTTGGAACCGACTGGCTCCTACAATGAGCAGTTCTTC | TRBJ2-1 | many | TRBV5-1 | .
CASITPWGTDTQYF | TGTGCCAGCATAACCCCCTGGGGCACAGATACGCAGTATTTT | TRBJ2-3 | many | TRBV6-1 | .
CASSSRRGSSYNEQFF | TGTGCCAGCAGCTCCCGGCGGGGGAGCTCCTACAATGAGCAGTTCTTC | TRBJ2-1 | many | TRBV11-2 | TRBD2
CASSPIVGRQGLPDTQYF | TGTGCCAGCAGTCCTATAGTGGGCCGCCAGGGGCTTCCAGATACGCAGTATTTT | TRBJ2-3 | few | TRBV6-1 | .
CAIRGDRKYNEQFF | TGTGCCATTCGAGGGGACAGGAAATACAATGAGCAGTTCTTC | TRBJ2-1 | many | TRBV10-3 | TRBD1
CASSFSPPGTGLYNEQFF | TGTGCCAGCAGTTTTTCCCCTCCCGGGACAGGGCTGTACAATGAGCAGTTCTTC | TRBJ2-1 | many | TRBV27 | TRBD1
CASSLLAGAENEQFF | TGTGCCAGCAGTCTACTAGCGGGAGCCGAAAATGAGCAGTTCTTC | TRBJ2-1 | many | TRBV12-3/TRBV12-4 | TRBD2
CASSLEGLTGADFGNTIYF | TGCGCCAGCAGCTTGGAGGGATTGACAGGGGCCGACTTTGGGAACACCATATATTTT | TRBJ1-3 | . | TRBV5-1 | TRBD1
CASSVQGANNEQFF | TGTGCCAGCAGCGTTCAGGGGGCGAACAATGAGCAGTTCTTC | TRBJ2-1 | many | TRBV9 | TRBD1
CASSYGTSGGFSSYEQYF | TGTGCCAGCAGCTATGGGACTAGCGGGGGGTTCAGCTCCTACGAGCAGTACTTC | TRBJ2-7 | many | TRBV11-1 | TRBD2
CASRSGTSNPEQFF | TGCGCCAGCAGATCCGGGACTAGCAATCCTGAGCAGTTCTTC | TRBJ2-1 | many | TRBV10-1 | TRBD2
CSALPTGLNYGYTF | TGCAGTGCTCTTCCGACAGGGCTTAACTATGGCTACACCTTC | TRBJ1-2 | many | TRBV20-1 | TRBD1